This TCR beta chain was profiled in a study of CD8+ T cells in alopecia areata. Study overall: The authors scored treated patients' severity by affected scalp percentage. General study points: More clonal than normal scalp was lesional scalp, particularly alopecia totalis/universalis. Researchers reported that TCR sharing among patients proved less clear than in mice, possibly HLA-linked. Uncertain still, given a single nonresponder, is whether baseline CD8+ expansion links to response.

Extracted from the samples, RNA was reverse transcribed into cDNA to serve as the sequencing template. Profiling relied on immunoSEQ multiplex PCR, and the TCRdb table lists in-frame clones only, not all of them. The sample lists roughly 6,100 clones; around two thirds were seen once. Per germline, CDR1 SEHNR and CDR2 FQNEAQ (reference sequence). J lost 5 bases, V lost 1 base, and 2 bases had no gene match. This CDR3 has 14 residues. Specified treatment: oral pan-JAK inhibitor, 5-10 mg twice daily. In alopecia areata patients, both lesional scalp punch biopsies and peripheral blood were collected. On this clone itself: The target antigen is unknown.

The receptor was derived from a human donor with alopecia areata. Sequencing used skin, obtained at roughly week 30, from a patient treated with tofacitinib. This rearrangement joins TRBV7-9 to TRBJ2-3, with 8 bases aligning to TRBD1. The CDR3 nucleotides read TGTGCCAGCAGCTTAGAACAGGGGGAAGATACGCAGTATTTT. It encodes CASSLEQGEDTQYF.